This T cell receptor (beta chain) was captured by sequencing in a study of shared clonotypes between healthy human individuals. Across the study: Per donor, CD8 memory used one plate, CD8 naive used two, CD4 memory used three and CD4 naive used three.

The study, taken as a whole, reports: The study found about 5.1% of naive CD4 clonotypes shared across several donors. A generally larger estimated richness was seen in naive subsets than in memory subsets.

Replicate PCRs from sorted subsets contained around 200 ng DNA, which is 30,000 to 35,000 T cell genomes. Repertoires were generated with immunoSEQ multiplex PCR, while TCRdb's copy carries only in-frame clones and drops some. This sample has roughly 330,000 clones, with around two thirds found just once. To note about this clone: Its specificity is unknown.

The origin of this receptor is a man aged 30 to 39 in good health. The sample comprised memory CD4+ T cells sorted from blood. Subset meaning: CD45RA-negative fraction.

The CDR3 loop reads CASSYTGTEIRYF. In DNA, the CDR3 is TGTGCCAGCAGTTACACCGGGACAGAGATTCGGTACTTC. V is TRBV6-5 and J is TRBJ2-7, with 7 bases identical to TRBD1. The ends lost 2 bases at V and 12 bases at J; junction bases unmatched: 10. Per the germline V gene, CDR1 is MNHEY and CDR2 is SVGAGI. This CDR3 is built from 13 residues.